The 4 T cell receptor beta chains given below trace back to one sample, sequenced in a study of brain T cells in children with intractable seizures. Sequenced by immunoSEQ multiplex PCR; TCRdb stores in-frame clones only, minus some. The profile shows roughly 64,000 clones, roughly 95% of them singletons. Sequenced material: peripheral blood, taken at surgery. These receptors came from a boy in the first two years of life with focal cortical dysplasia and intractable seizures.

Here the CDR3 DNA reads TGTGCCAGTACGTCACAGGGGGGAACCGGGGAGCTGTTTTTT. It translates to CASTSQGGTGELFF. V is TRBV19 and J is TRBJ2-2, with TRBD1 identical over 8 bases. Trimming cost V 7 bases and J 5 bases; bases outside gene matches: 6. Germline loops: CDR1 LNHDA, CDR2 SQIVND (reference sequence). The CDR3 runs 14 residues.

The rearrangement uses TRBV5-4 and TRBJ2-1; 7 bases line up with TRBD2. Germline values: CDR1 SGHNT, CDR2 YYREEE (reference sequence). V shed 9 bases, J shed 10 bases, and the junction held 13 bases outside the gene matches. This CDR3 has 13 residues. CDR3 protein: CATSLGGGREQFF. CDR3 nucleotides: TGTGCCACCTCACTTGGCGGGGGAAGGGAGCAGTTCTTC.

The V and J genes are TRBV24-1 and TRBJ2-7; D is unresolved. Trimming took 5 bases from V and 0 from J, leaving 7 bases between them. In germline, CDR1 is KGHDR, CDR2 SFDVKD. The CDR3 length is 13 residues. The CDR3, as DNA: TGTGCCACCAGTGGACTTGACTCCTACGAGCAGTACTTC. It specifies CATSGLDSYEQYF.

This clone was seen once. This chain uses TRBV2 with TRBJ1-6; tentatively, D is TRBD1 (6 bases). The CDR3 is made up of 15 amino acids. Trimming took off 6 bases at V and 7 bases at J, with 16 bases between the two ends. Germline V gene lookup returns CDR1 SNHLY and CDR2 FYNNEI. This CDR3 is CASSATQGYNSPLHF. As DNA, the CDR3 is TGTGCCAGCAGCGCTACACAGGGTTACAATTCACCCCTCCACTTT.